A single sample is the source of the 22 T cell receptor beta chains below, sequenced in a study of cytomegalovirus exposure and HLA in healthy donors. The PCR was carried out with 60 Vbeta primers and 13 Jbeta primers. TCRdb's copy holds only in-frame clones and misses some; the assay was immunoSEQ multiplex PCR. The repertoire holds 95,000 to 150,000 clones, 80% to 85% seen once, with 2.1% in the top ten. Material: PBMCs. Every receptor here comes from a man aged 25-45 years in good health and CMV-seronegative.

In regard to this clone: Relative to the germline gene, one junction end is altered; a read error may explain this. The V call is TRBV2, the J call TRBJ2-4; TRBD2 might be the D (6 bases). The CDR3 length is 15 residues. In germline, CDR1 is SNHLY, CDR2 FYNNEI. The DNA for the CDR3 is TGTGCCAGCAGTTCTAGCGTGATGGCCAAAAACAGTCAGTACTTC. It yields the protein CASSSSVMAKNSQYF.

The chain joins TRBV29-1 to TRBJ2-1; TRBD1 matches at 9 bases. Germline V CDR1 and CDR2: SQVTM, ANQGSEA. The CDR3 has 14 amino acids. Germline trimming cut 3 bases from V and 3 bases from J; bases unmatched to any gene: 3. This CDR3 reads CSVETGGGYNEQFF. The CDR3 region has the DNA TGCAGCGTTGAGACAGGGGGAGGCTACAATGAGCAGTTCTTC.

The chain couples TRBV11-3 to TRBJ2-5; a weak D match, TRBD2 (7 bases). V was trimmed by 1 base and J by 1 base, leaving 16 bases between them. The CDR3 is 17 residues long. From germline, CDR1 is SGHNT and CDR2 YENEEA. CDR3: CASSLGGGTYGQETQYF. The CDR3 nucleotides read TGTGCCAGCAGCTTAGGGGGGGGCACTTACGGCCAAGAGACCCAGTACTTC.

V and J are TRBV7-7 and TRBJ2-2, with D maybe TRBD2 (6 bases). The CDR3 is 14 amino acids. The V and J ends lost 6 bases and 5 bases respectively, with 13 bases between them. CDR1 is SSHAT, CDR2 FNYEAQ, per germline (reference sequence). The CDR3 region has the DNA TGTGCCAGCAGTCTAGTGGCGGGGACCGGGGAGCTGTTTTTT. Translating gives CASSLVAGTGELFF.

This clone came up a few times. The chain is built from TRBV5-6 and TRBJ2-3; perhaps TRBD2 as D (6 bases). Germline CDR1 SGHDT, CDR2 YYEEEE. The CDR3 covers 16 residues. V lost 1 base and J 0 bases, leaving 12 bases between the germline ends. In nucleotides, the CDR3 is TGTGCCAGCAGCTTGAAGTTGGGGGGTAGCACAGATACGCAGTATTTT. Protein product: CASSLKLGGSTDTQYF. Full variable domain (remainder filled in from reference TRBV5-6 and TRBJ2-3): DAGVTQSPTHLIKTRGQQVTLRCSPKSGHDTVSWYQQALGQGPQFIFQYYEEEERQRGNFPDRFSGHQFPNYSSELNVNALLLGDSALYLCASSLKLGGSTDTQYFGPGTRLTVL.

The V gene is TRBV28, the J gene TRBJ1-5; maybe TRBD1 (5 bases). V dropped 2 bases and J dropped 7 bases, with 15 bases sitting between them. The CDR3 length is 15 residues. The germline V gene has CDR1 MDHEN and CDR2 SYDVKM. CDR3 DNA sequence: TGTGCCAGCAGTTTAGGGGGGTTAGAGTTCCAGCCCCAGCATTTT. It encodes CASSLGGLEFQPQHF.

This chain joins TRBV27 and TRBJ2-7; D is uncertain. The V gene lost 5 bases and the J gene lost 3 bases, with 11 bases spanning the gap. CDR3 length: 13 residues. Germline V gene sequence: CDR1 MNHEY, CDR2 SMNVEV (reference sequence). CDR3 protein: CASSPVPFYEQYF. The CDR3 DNA follows: TGTGCCAGCAGTCCCGTCCCCTTCTACGAGCAGTACTTC.

This clone was counted only a few times. The chain joins TRBV27 to TRBJ2-4; the match to TRBD1 covers 9 bases. J was trimmed by 9 bases and V by 5 bases; bases with no gene match: 11. This CDR3 contains 15 residues. Per germline, CDR1 MNHEY and CDR2 SMNVEV (reference sequence). CDR3 sequence: CASSPLRTGVSIQYF. CDR3 coding DNA: TGTGCCAGCAGTCCCCTCCGGACAGGGGTGAGCATTCAGTACTTC.

This clone was recorded once. The V and J genes are TRBV19 and TRBJ1-2; TRBD1 aligns across 8 bases. The trim removed 0 bases at V and 3 bases at J, leaving 6 bases unmatched. Germline CDR1 is LNHDA and CDR2 is SQIVND (reference sequence). The CDR3 consists of 16 residues. For the CDR3, the DNA is TGTGCCAGTAGTATAGACAGGGGGCGAGGCGACTATGGCTACACCTTC. Amino acids: CASSIDRGRGDYGYTF. Using reference TRBV19 and TRBJ1-2 for the parts outside the CDR3, the full variable domain is DGGITQSPKYLFRKEGQNVTLSCEQNLNHDAMYWYRQDPGQGLRLIYYSQIVNDFQKGDIAEGYSVSREKKESFPLTVTSAQKNPTAFYLCASSIDRGRGDYGYTFGSGTRLTVV.

V is TRBV28 and J is TRBJ2-7; TRBD1 matches 10 bases. There are 13 residues in the CDR3. After removal of 4 bases from V and 7 bases from J, the junction contained 4 bases not matched to a gene. CDR1 is MDHEN and CDR2 is SYDVKM in the germline V gene. CDR3 in amino acids: CASSSPGQGEQYF. For the CDR3, the DNA is TGTGCCAGCAGTTCCCCGGGACAGGGGGAGCAGTACTTC.

This chain links TRBV6-6 with TRBJ2-7; D might be TRBD2 (5 bases). CDR3 length: 12 residues. V was shortened by 5 bases and J by 1 base, with 6 bases between the two germline ends. CDR1 and CDR2 (germline): MNHNY, SVGAGI (reference sequence). CDR3 DNA sequence: TGTGCCAGCAGTCGGGGTTCCTACGAGCAGTACTTC. This gives the protein CASSRGSYEQYF.

This clone was observed a few times. CDR3 bases: TGCGCCAGCAGCCCCGGGACTTATAGCTCCTACGAGCAGTACTTC. It translates to CASSPGTYSSYEQYF. The chain employs TRBV5-1 and TRBJ2-7, with D perhaps matching TRBD2 (6 bases). The CDR3 runs 15 residues. Between the trimmed V and J ends, which lost 4 bases and 0 bases, there was a span of 14 bases. Germline values: CDR1 SGHRS, CDR2 YFSETQ.

V gene TRBV14 combines with J gene TRBJ2-5, with D perhaps TRBD1 (6 bases). The CDR3 length is 16 residues. Germline V gene data show CDR1 as SGHDN and CDR2 as FVKESK. Trimming cost V 2 bases and J 5 bases, with 18 bases left between them. The CDR3 DNA reads TGTGCCAGCAGCCAACAAATGACAGGCTTGGGGGAGACCCAGTACTTC. Encoded protein: CASSQQMTGLGETQYF.

The chain uses TRBV2 and TRBJ2-5, with D possibly matching TRBD1 (6 bases). V lost 4 bases, J lost 2 bases, and 17 bases lay in between. Germline CDR1 and CDR2: SNHLY and FYNNEI. The CDR3 runs 16 residues. The CDR3 sequence: CASSGRTAHSQETQYF. In DNA form, the CDR3 reads TGTGCCAGCAGTGGTCGGACAGCCCACTCTCAAGAGACCCAGTACTTC.

The CDR3, as DNA: TGTGCCAGCAGCGTAGGGCGGTTCTCTGGAAACACCATATATTTT. Its translation is CASSVGRFSGNTIYF. The genes are TRBV9 and TRBJ1-3; no definite D call. V was clipped by 0 bases and J by 0 bases, with 7 bases between them. Per germline, CDR1 SGDLS and CDR2 YYNGEE. This CDR3 spans 15 amino acids.

This chain's CDR3 is CASSLSGGWSDEQYF. The CDR3 DNA is TGTGCCAGCAGCTTATCAGGGGGTTGGAGCGACGAGCAGTACTTC. The chain combines TRBV7-2 with TRBJ2-7; 7 nucleotides match TRBD1. CDR3 length equals 15 residues. Trimming cost V 2 bases and J 5 bases; bases outside gene matches: 9. CDR1 SGHTA and CDR2 FQGNSA come from the germline V gene.

V gene TRBV5-1 combines with J gene TRBJ2-7; D is unresolved. Trimming cost V 5 bases and J 6 bases, with 9 bases left between them. Germline values: CDR1 SGHRS, CDR2 YFSETQ. This CDR3 has 11 amino acids. CDR3 amino acids: CASSGEGEQYF. The CDR3 DNA is TGCGCCAGCAGTGGAGAAGGCGAGCAGTACTTC.

V and J are TRBV5-1 and TRBJ1-2, with 7 bases identical to TRBD1. Germline CDR1 and CDR2: SGHRS and YFSETQ. V lost 0 bases and J lost 9; bases outside the gene matches: 14. CDR3 length equals 16 residues. CDR3 loop: CASSLGLGTEHFRYTF. CDR3 DNA: TGCGCCAGCAGCTTGGGCCTCGGGACAGAGCACTTTCGCTACACCTTC.

The J gene is TRBJ2-2, the V gene TRBV2, with unresolved D. The V gene lost 6 bases and the J gene lost 5 bases, with 4 bases spanning the gap. Germline lookup yields CDR1 SNHLY and CDR2 FYNNEI. The CDR3 extends over 11 amino acids. CDR3: CASRETGELFF. Written as DNA, the CDR3 is TGTGCCAGCAGAGAGACCGGGGAGCTGTTTTTT.

This clone was seen once. The CDR3 region has the DNA TGTGCCAGCAGCGTATTAAGCGGGGGGTCCGGGGAGCTGTTTTTT. Protein: CASSVLSGGSGELFF. The chain combines TRBV9 with TRBJ2-2; 9 bases match TRBD2. The CDR3 contains 15 residues. Per the germline V gene, CDR1 is SGDLS and CDR2 is YYNGEE. The junction had 4 bases not matched to a gene; V was cut back by 1 base and J by 6 bases. Supplemented by reference TRBV9 and TRBJ2-2, the full variable domain reads DSGVTQTPKHLITATGQRVTLRCSPRSGDLSVYWYQQSLDQGLQFLIQYYNGEERAKGNILERFSAQQFPDLHSELNLSSLELGDSALYFCASSVLSGGSGELFFGEGSRLTVL.

Notes on this clone: Germline is not matched at one junction end, which may reflect a read error. The chain is built from TRBV7-9 and TRBJ2-7; 7 nucleotides agree with TRBD1. CDR3 size: 14 residues. The V gene's germline CDR1 is SEHNR and CDR2 FQNEAQ (reference sequence). The CDR3, as DNA: TGTTCCAGCAGCCGCCGGGACAGTTTGTACGAGCAGTACTTC. As protein: CSSSRRDSLYEQYF. The whole variable domain, filled in from reference TRBV7-9 and TRBJ2-7, reads DTGVSQNPRHKITKRGQNVTFRCDPISEHNRLYWYRQTLGQGPEFLTYFQNEAQLEKSRLLSDRFSAERPKGSFSTLEIQRTEQGDSAMYLCSSSRRDSLYEQYFGPGTRLTVT.

J is TRBJ2-1 and V is TRBV7-9; TRBD1 matches at 7 bases. The germline V gene encodes CDR1 SEHNR and CDR2 FQNEAQ (reference sequence). The CDR3 runs to 15 residues. The V and J ends lost 7 bases and 9 bases, in that order; junction bases with no gene match: 15. Here the CDR3 DNA reads TGTGCCAGCAACCTCCGACAGGGAACGGGGAGTGAGCAGTTCTTC. Its protein is CASNLRQGTGSEQFF.